Below, 29 T cell receptor beta chains from the same sample are listed, as sequenced in a study of blood T cell repertoires in COVID-19. Repertoires were generated with immunoSEQ multiplex PCR, while TCRdb's copy carries only in-frame clones and drops some. The table records 250,000 or so clones, less than 85% of them present only once. The source material was PBMCs or T cells enriched from blood (not recorded which). The receptors were sampled from a man in his 60s who had recovered from COVID-19.

This clone was seen only once. In nucleotides, the CDR3 is TGTGCCAGCAGTATACAGGGGGGCGCTGGAAACACCATATATTTT. Translating gives CASSIQGGAGNTIYF. V and J are TRBV2 and TRBJ1-3; 8 positions agree with TRBD1. Germline assignment: CDR1 SNHLY and CDR2 FYNNEI. CDR3 length: 15 residues. The V segment lost 5 bases and the J segment 2 bases; nucleotides outside the gene matches: 5.

The rearrangement joins TRBV5-1 to TRBJ1-6; no reliable D call. V lost 4 bases to trimming and J lost 4 bases, with 12 bases between them. This CDR3 comprises 15 residues. Looked up from germline, CDR1 is SGHRS and CDR2 is YFSETQ. This chain's CDR3 is CASSMDGDYNSPLHF. The CDR3 DNA reads TGCGCCAGCAGCATGGACGGAGATTATAATTCACCCCTCCACTTT. Full variable domain (outside the CDR3, taken from reference TRBV5-1 and TRBJ1-6): KAGVTQTPRYLIKTRGQQVTLSCSPISGHRSVSWYQQTPGQGLQFLFEYFSETQRNKGNFPGRFSGRQFSNSRSEMNVSTLELGDSALYLCASSMDGDYNSPLHFGNGTRLTVT.

This chain connects TRBV4-3 to TRBJ1-2; a weak D match, TRBD1 (6 bases). Germline assignment: CDR1 LGHNA and CDR2 YSLEER. The CDR3 has 15 residues. V dropped 0 bases and J dropped 7 bases, with 15 bases sitting between them. For the CDR3, the DNA is TGCGCCAGCAGCCAAGATCCCCAGGACAGCCGTGGCTACACCTTC. It translates to CASSQDPQDSRGYTF.

The table lists this clone with a count of one. J is TRBJ2-3 and V is TRBV9; TRBD2 might be the D (6 bases). Germline V CDR1 and CDR2: SGDLS, YYNGEE. This CDR3 contains 16 residues. The V and J ends lost 4 bases and 4 bases respectively, with 19 bases between them. CDR3 protein: CASSLLGTSTADTQYF. Here the CDR3 DNA reads TGTGCCAGCAGCCTATTAGGGACTTCCACCGCAGATACGCAGTATTTT.

CDR3 nucleotides: TGCGCCAGCAGCTTCACTGCAACTAATGAAAAACTGTTTTTT. As protein: CASSFTATNEKLFF. This sequence joins TRBV5-1 and TRBJ1-4; D not certain. This CDR3 spans 14 amino acids. CDR1 is SGHRS, CDR2 YFSETQ, per germline. V dropped 2 bases and J dropped 0 bases, with 5 bases sitting between them.

The genes are TRBV5-5 and TRBJ1-4; 11 bases agree with TRBD1. This CDR3 contains 17 residues. V dropped 4 bases and J dropped 6; count of bases not matched to a gene: 11. Germline CDR1 is SGHKS and CDR2 is YYEKEE (reference sequence). CDR3 protein: CASSRTGGSSWDEKLFF. In DNA, the CDR3 is TGTGCCAGCAGCAGGACAGGGGGCAGTAGCTGGGATGAAAAACTGTTTTTT.

This clone was recorded a few times. CDR3 nucleotides: TGCAGCGTTGAAGAGGCCCCAGCCTGGCCGCCCCCAGGTGAGCAGTTCTTC. Translated, it gives CSVEEAPAWPPPGEQFF. This chain uses TRBV29-1 with TRBJ2-1; D gene uncertain. Germline V lookup: CDR1 SQVTM, CDR2 ANQGSEA. The CDR3 sequence is 17 residues long. V shed 0 bases and J shed 9 bases, with 24 bases lying between them.

The V call is TRBV7-3, the J call TRBJ2-1; TRBD2 matches 8 bases. The junction had 4 bases not matched to a gene; V was cut back by 1 base and J by 5 bases. The CDR3 extends over 15 amino acids. CDR1 is SGHTA and CDR2 is FQGTGA in the germline V gene. In DNA, the CDR3 is TGTGCCAGCAGCTTAAGACTAGCGACGAACAATGAGCAGTTCTTC. Its translation: CASSLRLATNNEQFF.

This chain joins TRBV7-8 and TRBJ2-4, with D possibly being TRBD1 (6 bases). Looked up from germline, CDR1 is SGHVS and CDR2 is FQNEAQ. The CDR3 length is 16 residues. Trimming cost V 5 bases and J 0 bases, with 14 bases left between them. Here the CDR3 reads CASSKGQIIAKNIQYF. The CDR3 nucleotides read TGTGCCAGCAGCAAAGGACAGATTATAGCCAAAAACATTCAGTACTTC.

This sequence joins TRBV29-1 and TRBJ1-2; 8 nucleotides align to TRBD1. The germline V gene has CDR1 SQVTM and CDR2 ANQGSEA. After removal of 3 bases from V and 4 bases from J, the junction contained 7 bases not matched to a gene. The CDR3 loop spans 14 amino acids. CDR3 coding DNA: TGCAGCGTTGACGGGGCAGGGGGCATCTATGGCTACACCTTC. This codes for CSVDGAGGIYGYTF.

The sample holds a few counts of this clone. The genes are TRBV5-1 and TRBJ1-2; 8 nucleotides line up with TRBD1. Germline assignment: CDR1 SGHRS and CDR2 YFSETQ. Trimming cost V 0 bases and J 5 bases; bases outside gene matches: 0. This CDR3 is 13 amino acids long. The CDR3 loop is CASSLDRGYGYTF. The CDR3 bases are TGCGCCAGCAGCTTGGACAGGGGGTATGGCTACACCTTC.

The chain joins TRBV7-3 to TRBJ1-1; D is unresolved. The CDR3 consists of 13 residues. Germline V gene lookup returns CDR1 SGHTA and CDR2 FQGTGA. V was shortened by 0 bases and J by 7 bases, with 9 bases between the two germline ends. CDR3 DNA: TGTGCCAGCAGCTTAACCGTTTCAGGTGAAGCTTTCTTT. This sequence encodes CASSLTVSGEAFF. The complete variable domain, with remaining parts taken from reference TRBV7-3 and TRBJ1-1, reads GAGVSQTPSNKVTEKGKYVELRCDPISGHTALYWYRQSLGQGPEFLIYFQGTGAADDSGLPNDRFFAVRPEGSVSTLKIQRTERGDSAVYLCASSLTVSGEAFFGQGTRLTVV.

The chain uses TRBV11-2 and TRBJ2-3, with TRBD1 identical over 9 bases. The J segment lost 1 base and the V segment lost 5 bases, leaving 7 bases of the junction unmatched. CDR3 length equals 16 residues. Germline CDR1 is SGHAT and CDR2 is FQNNGV. Here the CDR3 reads CASSPRTGERTDTQYF. CDR3 sequence (DNA): TGTGCCAGCAGCCCTCGGACAGGGGAGCGCACAGATACGCAGTATTTT.

This chain joins TRBV7-8 and TRBJ2-1, with D possibly matching TRBD2 (6 bases). The V gene lost 4 bases and the J gene lost 7 bases, with 11 bases spanning the gap. Germline V lookup: CDR1 SGHVS, CDR2 FQNEAQ. CDR3 length equals 13 residues. The DNA for the CDR3 is TGTGCCAGCAGCTATCGGGGGTCGAATGAGCAGTTCTTC. This gives the protein CASSYRGSNEQFF.

The V call is TRBV25-1, the J call TRBJ2-1; D perhaps matches TRBD2 (7 bases). This CDR3 is 15 amino acids long. V was cut by 4 bases and J by 1 base, with 11 bases left in between. Germline V lookup: CDR1 MGHDK, CDR2 SYGVNS. The chain's CDR3 is CASSAGGKSYNEQFF. For the CDR3, the DNA is TGTGCCAGCAGTGCGGGGGGCAAGTCCTACAATGAGCAGTTCTTC.

The chain links TRBV11-2 to TRBJ2-2; D perhaps matches TRBD1 (5 bases). The germline CDR1 and CDR2 sequences are SGHAT and FQNNGV. The CDR3 is made up of 13 amino acids. The V gene lost 1 base and the J gene lost 7 bases, with 7 bases spanning the gap. Here the CDR3 DNA reads TGTGCCAGCAGCTTAGGGGGCCACGGGGAGCTGTTTTTT. Its protein product is CASSLGGHGELFF.

This clone showed up just once. The chain recombines TRBV19 with TRBJ1-1, with unresolved D. Germline CDR1 LNHDA, CDR2 SQIVND (reference sequence). The CDR3 loop spans 13 amino acids. With 5 bases removed from V and 7 bases from J, the gap between germline ends came to 14 bases. CDR3 DNA: TGTGCCAGTAGTTTCGGTGTTGGGAGTGAAGCTTTCTTT. Residues: CASSFGVGSEAFF.

The V gene is TRBV5-6, the J gene TRBJ1-1, with 10 nucleotides matching TRBD1. The trim removed 3 bases at V and 6 bases at J, leaving 5 bases unmatched. Looked up from germline, CDR1 is SGHDT and CDR2 is YYEEEE. This CDR3 region has 14 residues. CDR3 DNA: TGTGCCAGCAGCTCGACAGGGGGCGTACCTGAAGCTTTCTTT. Protein product: CASSSTGGVPEAFF.

V and J are TRBV9 and TRBJ1-5, with 7 bases identical to TRBD1. After removal of 5 bases from V and 2 bases from J, the junction contained 7 bases not matched to a gene. Per germline, CDR1 SGDLS and CDR2 YYNGEE. This CDR3 spans 15 amino acids. CDR3 loop: CASSGTGDGNQPQHF. The CDR3 nucleotides read TGTGCCAGCAGTGGCACAGGGGACGGCAATCAGCCCCAGCATTTT.

CDR3 loop: CASSSMTGADTQYF. DNA for the CDR3: TGCGCCAGCAGCTCGATGACAGGGGCAGATACGCAGTATTTT. The rearrangement uses TRBV5-1 and TRBJ2-3, with 8 bases identical to TRBD1. The CDR3 loop spans 14 amino acids. The V and J ends lost 3 bases and 4 bases, in that order; junction bases with no gene match: 4. Germline lookup yields CDR1 SGHRS and CDR2 YFSETQ.

The rearrangement links TRBV7-6 to TRBJ2-7; 7 bases are shared with TRBD1. CDR3 length: 15 amino acids. V dropped 5 bases and J dropped 2; count of bases not matched to a gene: 9. The germline V gene has CDR1 SGHVS and CDR2 FNYEAQ. The CDR3 bases are TGTGCCAGCAGCCCGAAAACAGGGGCCGCCTACGAGCAGTACTTC. It yields the protein CASSPKTGAAYEQYF.

The genes are TRBV7-2 and TRBJ2-1; 8 bases are a match to TRBD2. CDR1 and CDR2 from the germline V gene are SGHTA and FQGNSA. The junction had 8 bases not matched to a gene; V was cut back by 1 base and J by 9 bases. CDR3 size: 15 residues. The CDR3 spells CASSLDPGGPIEQFF. For the CDR3, the DNA is TGTGCCAGCAGCTTAGATCCGGGGGGGCCTATTGAGCAGTTCTTC.

The chain employs TRBV5-1 and TRBJ1-6; 9 positions match TRBD1. This CDR3 spans 15 amino acids. Germline loops: CDR1 SGHRS, CDR2 YFSETQ. V lost 4 bases to trimming and J lost 9 bases; unmatched junction nucleotides: 8. Here the CDR3 DNA reads TGCGCCAGCAGCAGTCCGGGACAGGGAGGTTCACCCCTCCACTTT. Its translation: CASSSPGQGGSPLHF. Full variable domain (remainder filled in from reference TRBV5-1 and TRBJ1-6): KAGVTQTPRYLIKTRGQQVTLSCSPISGHRSVSWYQQTPGQGLQFLFEYFSETQRNKGNFPGRFSGRQFSNSRSEMNVSTLELGDSALYLCASSSPGQGGSPLHFGNGTRLTVT.

The rearrangement uses TRBV6-5 and TRBJ1-2; 9 bases are shared with TRBD1. The CDR3 consists of 12 residues. Per the germline V gene, CDR1 is MNHEY and CDR2 is SVGAGI. V lost 6 bases to trimming and J lost 6 bases; unmatched junction nucleotides: 2. The CDR3 bases are TGTGCCAGCAGGGACAGGGGCAATGGCTACACCTTC. It encodes CASRDRGNGYTF.

This chain links TRBV19 with TRBJ1-5, with D possibly matching TRBD1 (6 bases). Germline values: CDR1 LNHDA, CDR2 SQIVND (reference sequence). The CDR3 extends over 15 amino acids. V was pared by 6 bases and J by 3 bases, with 15 bases between. CDR3 region: CASRLEDRYNQPQHF. The CDR3 coding sequence is TGTGCCAGTAGGCTTGAGGACAGATACAATCAGCCCCAGCATTTT.

The chain employs TRBV5-4 and TRBJ1-2; 8 bases match TRBD1. The germline V gene encodes CDR1 SGHNT and CDR2 YYREEE (reference sequence). CDR3 length equals 13 residues. After removal of 3 bases from V and 7 bases from J, the junction contained 5 bases not matched to a gene. The CDR3 coding sequence is TGTGCCAGCAGCTCGGGACAGGCTCTTGGCTACACCTTC. This sequence encodes CASSSGQALGYTF.

This clone was picked up a small number of times. The chain combines TRBV7-9 with TRBJ2-7; possibly TRBD1 for D (6 bases). Per the germline V gene, CDR1 is SEHNR and CDR2 is FQNEAQ (reference sequence). The CDR3 loop spans 13 amino acids. The V and J ends lost 4 bases and 0 bases respectively, with 7 bases between them. The CDR3 reads CASSWDNSYEQYF. In nucleotides, the CDR3 is TGTGCCAGCAGCTGGGACAACTCCTACGAGCAGTACTTC.

This clone has more than one count but fewer than ten. V is TRBV5-1 and J is TRBJ2-3, with 7 nucleotides matching TRBD1. The CDR3 has 15 residues. Germline V CDR1 and CDR2: SGHRS, YFSETQ. J lost 1 base, V lost 3 bases, and 5 bases had no gene match. CDR3 loop: CASSSGQVRTDTQYF. In DNA, the CDR3 is TGCGCCAGCAGCTCAGGACAGGTACGCACAGATACGCAGTATTTT.

The V call is TRBV11-3, the J call TRBJ1-1, with D unresolved. CDR3 length: 13 amino acids. V lost 2 bases and J 6 bases, leaving 10 bases between the germline ends. From germline, CDR1 is SGHNT and CDR2 YENEEA. As DNA, the CDR3 is TGTGCCAGCAGCTTAAATGGGGAGCCTGAAGCTTTCTTT. Protein: CASSLNGEPEAFF.